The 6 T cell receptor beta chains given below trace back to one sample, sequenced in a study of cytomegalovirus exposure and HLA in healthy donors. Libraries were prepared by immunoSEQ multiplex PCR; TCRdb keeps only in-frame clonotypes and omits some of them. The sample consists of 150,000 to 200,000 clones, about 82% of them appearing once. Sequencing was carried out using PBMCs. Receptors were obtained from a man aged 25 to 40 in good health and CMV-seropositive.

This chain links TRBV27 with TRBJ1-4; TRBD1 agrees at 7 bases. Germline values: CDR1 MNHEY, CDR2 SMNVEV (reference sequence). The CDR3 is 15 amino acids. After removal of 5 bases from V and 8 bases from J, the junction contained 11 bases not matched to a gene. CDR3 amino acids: CASSARGGGYEKLFF. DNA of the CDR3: TGTGCCAGCAGTGCCCGAGGAGGGGGCTACGAAAAACTGTTTTTT.

The CDR3 protein is CATSRAGQGLDGYTF. The CDR3 nucleotides read TGTGCCACCAGCAGAGCAGGACAGGGTCTGGATGGCTACACCTTC. V usage is TRBV15 and J usage is TRBJ1-2, with 8 nucleotides matching TRBD1. The CDR3 is made up of 15 amino acids. The germline V gene has CDR1 LNHNV and CDR2 YYDKDF (reference sequence). Losses at the gene ends were 1 base for V and 6 bases for J; bases not matched to a gene: 7.

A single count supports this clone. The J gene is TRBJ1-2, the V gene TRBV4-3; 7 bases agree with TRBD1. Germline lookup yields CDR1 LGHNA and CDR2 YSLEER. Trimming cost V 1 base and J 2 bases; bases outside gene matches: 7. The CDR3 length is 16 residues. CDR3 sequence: CASSQGDRAANYGYTF. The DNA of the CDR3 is TGCGCCAGCAGCCAAGGTGACAGGGCGGCAAACTATGGCTACACCTTC.

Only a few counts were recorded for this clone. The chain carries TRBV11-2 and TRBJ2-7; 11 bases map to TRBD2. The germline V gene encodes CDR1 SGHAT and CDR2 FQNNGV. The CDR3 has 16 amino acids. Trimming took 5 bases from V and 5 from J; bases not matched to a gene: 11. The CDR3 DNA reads TGTGCCAGCAGCGACCCTAGCGGGGGGAAATCCCACGAGCAGTACTTC. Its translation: CASSDPSGGKSHEQYF.

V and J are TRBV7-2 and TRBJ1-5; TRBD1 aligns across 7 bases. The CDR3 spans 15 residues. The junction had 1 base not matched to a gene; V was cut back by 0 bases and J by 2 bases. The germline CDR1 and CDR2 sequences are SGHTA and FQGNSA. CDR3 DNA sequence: TGTGCCAGCAGCTTAGCGGGGACAGGCAATCAGCCCCAGCATTTT. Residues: CASSLAGTGNQPQHF.

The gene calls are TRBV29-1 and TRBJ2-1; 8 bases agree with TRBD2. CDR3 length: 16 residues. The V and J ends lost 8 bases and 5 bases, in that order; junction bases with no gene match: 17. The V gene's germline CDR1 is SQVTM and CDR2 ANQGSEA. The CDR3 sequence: CSSQRTGTRSHNEQFF. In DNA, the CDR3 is TGCAGCTCCCAAAGGACCGGGACTAGATCCCACAATGAGCAGTTCTTC.